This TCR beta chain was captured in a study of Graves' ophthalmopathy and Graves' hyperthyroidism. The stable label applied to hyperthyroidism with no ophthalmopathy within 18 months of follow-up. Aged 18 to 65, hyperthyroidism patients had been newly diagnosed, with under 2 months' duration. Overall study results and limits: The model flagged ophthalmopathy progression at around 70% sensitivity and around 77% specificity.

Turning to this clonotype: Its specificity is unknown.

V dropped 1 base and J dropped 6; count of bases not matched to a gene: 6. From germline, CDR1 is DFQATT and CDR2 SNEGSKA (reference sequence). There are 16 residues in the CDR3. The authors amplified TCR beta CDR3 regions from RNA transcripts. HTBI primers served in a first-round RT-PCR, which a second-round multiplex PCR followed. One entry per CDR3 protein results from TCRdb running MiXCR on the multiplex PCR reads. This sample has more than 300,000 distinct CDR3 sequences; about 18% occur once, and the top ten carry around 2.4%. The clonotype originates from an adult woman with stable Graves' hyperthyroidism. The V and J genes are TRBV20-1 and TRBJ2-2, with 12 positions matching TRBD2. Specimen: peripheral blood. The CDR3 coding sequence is TGCAGTGCTAGAGTCCTAGCGGGGGGGCAGGCCGGGGAGCTGTTTTTT. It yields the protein CSARVLAGGQAGELFF.